This T cell receptor (beta chain) emerged from a study of cytotoxic CD8 clonotypes in ibrutinib-treated CLL. Study-level information: The patients comprised approximately ten relapsed/refractory and about 14 treatment-naive cases, approximately 18 IGHV unmutated.

V was trimmed by 0 bases and J by 0 bases, leaving 15 bases between them. This CDR3 contains 19 residues. Germline-derived CDR1 and CDR2 are LNHNV and YYDKDF (reference sequence). Study-level results: Clonality went higher at ibrutinib response and then dropped back toward baseline at progression.

Sequencing was designed to attain a depth spanning 1 in 200,000 to 1 in 1 million T cells. Clones were read by immunoSEQ multiplex PCR, and TCRdb kept only the in-frame ones, dropping some. Among some 200,000 clones listed, approximately 79% were seen once. A note on this clone: Antigen specificity is unknown.

This sequence joins TRBV15 and TRBJ2-6, with D possibly matching TRBD2 (5 bases). The sample consisted of PBMCs, taken after 12 months of ibrutinib treatment. The TCR comes from a human donor with chronic lymphocytic leukemia. In nucleotides, the CDR3 is TGTGCCACCAGCAGAGATCTCGGACTTTCGAGCTCTGGGGCCAACGTCCTGACTTTC. Protein product: CATSRDLGLSSSGANVLTF. Full variable domain (missing parts from reference TRBV15 and TRBJ2-6): DAMVIQNPRYQVTQFGKPVTLSCSQTLNHNVMYWYQQKSSQAPKLLFHYYDKDFNNEADTPDNFQSRRPNTSFCFLDIRSPGLGDTAMYLCATSRDLGLSSSGANVLTFGAGSRLTVL.